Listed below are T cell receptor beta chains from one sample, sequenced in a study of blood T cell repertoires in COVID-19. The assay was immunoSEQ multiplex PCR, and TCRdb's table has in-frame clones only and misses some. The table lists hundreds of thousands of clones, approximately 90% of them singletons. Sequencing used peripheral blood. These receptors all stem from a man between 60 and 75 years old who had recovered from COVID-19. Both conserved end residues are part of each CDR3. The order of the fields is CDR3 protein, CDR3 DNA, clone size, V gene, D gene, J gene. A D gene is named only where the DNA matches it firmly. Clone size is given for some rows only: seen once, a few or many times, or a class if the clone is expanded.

CASSEGQGAFYGYTF	TGTGCCAGCAGTGAAGGGCAGGGGGCCTTCTATGGCTACACCTTC	.	TRBV2	TRBD1	TRBJ1-2
CAIGDSSMNTEAFF	TGTGCCATCGGGGACAGTAGTATGAACACTGAAGCTTTCTTT	.	TRBV10-3	TRBD1	TRBJ1-1
CASSYDGGSGANVLTF	TGTGCCAGCAGTTACGACGGGGGCTCTGGGGCCAACGTCCTGACTTTC	.	TRBV6-5	.	TRBJ2-6
CASSSGDNYGYTF	TGTGCCAGCAGCAGCGGGGATAACTATGGCTACACCTTC	.	TRBV5-5	.	TRBJ1-2
CASSPGTGMGNTIYF	TGTGCCAGCTCACCCGGGACAGGGATGGGAAACACCATATATTTT	.	TRBV18	TRBD1	TRBJ1-3
CASSLSPANEKLFF	TGTGCCAGCAGCTTATCCCCCGCTAATGAAAAACTGTTTTTT	once	TRBV7-3	.	TRBJ1-4
CASSRPGTGGFTGELFF	TGTGCCAGCAGTCGTCCCGGGACAGGGGGGTTTACCGGGGAGCTGTTTTTT	.	TRBV6-6	TRBD1	TRBJ2-2
CASSDSNIGYTF	TGTGCCAGCAGTGACTCGAACATTGGCTACACCTTC	.	TRBV6-4	.	TRBJ1-2
CASSLAVAGGGDEQFF	TGCGCCAGCAGCTTGGCCGTAGCGGGGGGGGGCGATGAGCAGTTCTTC	.	TRBV5-1	TRBD2	TRBJ2-1
CASSPGTGYNEQFF	TGCGCCAGCAGCCCAGGCACAGGCTACAATGAGCAGTTCTTC	.	TRBV4-3	.	TRBJ2-1
CASSGGGQGYTEAFF	TGTGCCAGCTCGGGGGGTGGACAGGGTTACACTGAAGCTTTCTTT	.	TRBV18	TRBD1	TRBJ1-1
CASTRENNSPLHF	TGCGCCAGCACGAGGGAGAACAATTCACCCCTCCACTTT	.	TRBV5-1	.	TRBJ1-6
CASSSLEGAEQFF	TGTGCCAGCAGTTCCCTAGAGGGGGCCGAGCAGTTCTTC	.	TRBV12-3/TRBV12-4	TRBD1	TRBJ2-1
CASTRNEKLFF	TGTGCCAGCACCCGTAATGAAAAACTGTTTTTT	once	TRBV7-2	.	TRBJ1-4
CASSFGTGTEAFF	TGCGCCAGCAGCTTTGGCACAGGGACTGAAGCTTTCTTT	.	TRBV5-1	.	TRBJ1-1
CAWGQGAYEQYF	TGTGCCTGGGGACAGGGGGCCTACGAGCAGTACTTC	.	TRBV30	TRBD1	TRBJ2-7
CASSFPAGTGELFF	TGTGCCAGCAGCTTCCCAGCGGGAACCGGGGAGCTGTTTTTT	.	TRBV7-3	TRBD2	TRBJ2-2
CASRSGETHEQYF	TGTGCCAGCAGGTCGGGGGAAACCCACGAGCAGTACTTC	few	TRBV6-5	.	TRBJ2-7
CASSVTGRGNGYTF	TGTGCCAGCAGCGTGACAGGGCGAGGGAATGGCTACACCTTC	.	TRBV13	TRBD1	TRBJ1-2
CASRPGGPGTDTQYF	TGTGCCAGCAGACCCGGAGGGCCCGGCACAGATACGCAGTATTTT	.	TRBV6-5	.	TRBJ2-3
CASSQQGNEKLFF	TGTGCCAGCAGTCAACAGGGGAATGAAAAACTGTTTTTT	.	TRBV4-2	TRBD1	TRBJ1-4
CASSKWSGRVNEQFF	TGTGCCAGTAGTAAATGGAGCGGGAGGGTAAATGAGCAGTTCTTC	once	TRBV19	TRBD2	TRBJ2-1
CSALTGGGETQYF	TGCAGCGCCTTGACAGGGGGAGGGGAGACCCAGTACTTC	.	TRBV29-1	TRBD1	TRBJ2-5
CSVEDLGSSGNTIYF	TGCAGCGTTGAAGATCTTGGGAGCTCTGGAAACACCATATATTTT	many	TRBV29-1	.	TRBJ1-3